These 22 T cell receptor beta chains share one sample of origin, sequenced in a study of T-cell memory formation after mild COVID-19. TCRdb reprocessed the 5' RACE reads with MiXCR, giving one entry per CDR3 protein. The sample records a few hundred thousand distinct CDR3 sequences, roughly 25% being singletons. Material: PBMCs or a T cell subset sorted from them (not recorded which). These receptors originate from an adult woman who had mild COVID-19 (a few samples of this study predate the infection). Cell type and time point are not known.

In DNA, the CDR3 is TGCAGTGCTAGGGGGATCTCTAATTCACCCCTCCACTTT. The encoded protein is CSARGISNSPLHF. V gene TRBV20-1 combines with J gene TRBJ1-6; no firm D call. Trimming took off 3 bases at V and 6 bases at J, with 9 bases between the two ends. The CDR3 contains 13 residues. CDR1 and CDR2 (germline): DFQATT, SNEGSKA (reference sequence).

The chain links TRBV29-1 to TRBJ1-2; TRBD1 aligns across 7 bases. The CDR3 loop spans 12 amino acids. Germline CDR1 is SQVTM and CDR2 is ANQGSEA. V shed 8 bases, J shed 5 bases, and the junction held 8 bases outside the gene matches. The CDR3 DNA follows: TGCAGCTCCAAGACAGGGCGTTATGGCTACACCTTC. Residues: CSSKTGRYGYTF.

Only a few counts were recorded for this clonotype. This chain connects TRBV24-1 to TRBJ2-5; D is perhaps TRBD1 or TRBD2 (6 bases each). The CDR3 length is 17 residues. V was cut by 4 bases and J by 2 bases, with 19 bases left in between. Germline values: CDR1 KGHDR, CDR2 SFDVKD. This CDR3 is CATSDPRWQGRQETQYF. The CDR3 DNA sequence: TGTGCCACCAGTGACCCTCGGTGGCAGGGGAGGCAAGAGACCCAGTACTTC.

This clonotype was counted many times. V gene TRBV6-6 combines with J gene TRBJ2-1; 7 nucleotides line up with TRBD2. The CDR3 contains 15 residues. The germline V gene encodes CDR1 MNHNY and CDR2 SVGAGI (reference sequence). The V gene end was trimmed by 8 bases and the J gene end by 2 bases; junction bases not matched to a gene: 9. CDR3 region: CASGLAGETYNEQFF. The CDR3 DNA reads as TGTGCCAGCGGATTGGCGGGAGAGACCTACAATGAGCAGTTCTTC.

The genes are TRBV7-2 and TRBJ2-3; perhaps TRBD2 as D (6 bases). CDR1 is SGHTA, CDR2 FQGNSA, per germline. The CDR3 consists of 15 residues. Trimming shortened V by 2 bases and J by 5 bases, and 14 bases separated the two germline ends. CDR3: CASSLFWGLEDTQYF. CDR3 nucleotide sequence: TGTGCCAGCAGCTTATTTTGGGGACTGGAAGATACGCAGTATTTT.

V and J are TRBV5-1 and TRBJ2-1, with 8 bases fitting TRBD1. CDR3 length: 15 amino acids. Germline assignment: CDR1 SGHRS and CDR2 YFSETQ. Unmatched junction bases numbered 6, after V lost 0 bases and J lost 7 bases. The CDR3 DNA follows: TGCGCCAGCAGCTTGGGACAGGGGATGAAAAATGAGCAGTTCTTC. Its translation: CASSLGQGMKNEQFF.

This clonotype was observed many times. This chain links TRBV7-6 with TRBJ2-1, with a tentative D call TRBD2 (7 bases). V lost 2 bases to trimming and J lost 5 bases, with 13 bases between them. The CDR3 contains 15 residues. Germline loops: CDR1 SGHVS, CDR2 FNYEAQ. CDR3 in DNA: TGTGCCAGCAGCTTACAATCGGGGGGCCACAATGAGCAGTTCTTC. Its translation is CASSLQSGGHNEQFF.

The chain combines TRBV30 with TRBJ1-4; D unclear. The CDR3 runs to 12 residues. V was shortened by 3 bases and J by 4 bases, with 6 bases between the two germline ends. CDR1 and CDR2 from the germline V gene are GTSNPN and SVGIG (reference sequence). The chain's CDR3 is CAWSGLNEKLFF. The CDR3 DNA follows: TGTGCCTGGAGCGGGCTTAATGAAAAACTGTTTTTT.

Only a few counts were recorded for this clonotype. V and J are TRBV25-1 and TRBJ2-1; D gene uncertain. This CDR3 region has 14 residues. Germline loops: CDR1 MGHDK, CDR2 SYGVNS. Trimming cost V 5 bases and J 4 bases, with 12 bases left between them. The CDR3 sequence: CASSPTIGYNEQFF. CDR3 bases: TGTGCCAGCAGTCCAACGATAGGTTACAATGAGCAGTTCTTC.

The chain joins TRBV7-2 to TRBJ1-4; D ambiguous. The V gene lost 3 bases and the J gene lost 7 bases, with 12 bases spanning the gap. Germline lookup yields CDR1 SGHTA and CDR2 FQGNSA. This CDR3 region has 14 residues. The CDR3 loop reads CASSFSFSGEKLFF. The CDR3 DNA follows: TGTGCCAGCAGCTTCAGCTTCTCGGGTGAAAAACTGTTTTTT.

This clonotype turned up a few times. V and J are TRBV7-9 and TRBJ1-1; D perhaps matches TRBD1 (6 bases). The germline V gene has CDR1 SEHNR and CDR2 FQNEAQ (reference sequence). The CDR3 runs 13 residues. The DNA for the CDR3 is TGTGCAGAGCGGAGAGGGGGGGACACTGAAGCTTTCTTT. Amino acid sequence: CAERRGGDTEAFF.

The V gene is TRBV9, the J gene TRBJ2-3, with D maybe TRBD2 (6 bases). Trimming took 0 bases from V and 4 from J, leaving 12 bases between them. The CDR3 runs to 15 residues. Germline V lookup: CDR1 SGDLS, CDR2 YYNGEE. CDR3 nucleotide sequence: TGTGCCAGCAGCGTAGGGGCGGGGCGCGCAGATACGCAGTATTTT. Protein sequence: CASSVGAGRADTQYF.

The chain has TRBV24-1 and TRBJ1-5; D call uncertain. CDR1 is KGHDR, CDR2 SFDVKD, per germline. V dropped 9 bases and J dropped 0 bases, with 8 bases sitting between them. The length of the CDR3 is 13 residues. The CDR3 reads CATSTHSNQPQHF. CDR3 bases: TGTGCCACCTCTACACATAGCAATCAGCCCCAGCATTTT.

The chain combines TRBV19 with TRBJ2-7; 11 nucleotides agree with TRBD1. From germline, CDR1 is LNHDA and CDR2 SQIVND (reference sequence). The trim removed 11 bases at V and 7 bases at J, leaving 7 bases unmatched. CDR3 length: 12 residues. In nucleotides, the CDR3 is TGTGCCTTCGGACAGGGGGCGAATGAGCAGTACTTC. The encoded protein is CAFGQGANEQYF.

The chain uses TRBV25-1 and TRBJ2-1; possibly TRBD1 or TRBD2 for D (5 bases each). Per germline, CDR1 MGHDK and CDR2 SYGVNS. The CDR3 consists of 15 residues. V was cut by 7 bases and J by 4 bases, with 17 bases left in between. The CDR3 DNA sequence: TGTGCCAGCACCCCCCCGGGACGGATGTACAATGAGCAGTTCTTC. Translated, it gives CASTPPGRMYNEQFF.

The chain joins TRBV6-5 to TRBJ2-7; perhaps TRBD1 as D (6 bases). The length of the CDR3 is 13 residues. In germline, CDR1 is MNHEY, CDR2 SVGAGI. Trimming pared 4 bases from V and 2 bases from J, leaving 9 bases between. The CDR3 loop is CASSSNRAYEQYF. The CDR3 DNA reads TGTGCCAGCAGTTCCAACAGGGCCTACGAGCAGTACTTC.

This clonotype was recorded a few times. This chain uses TRBV12-3 or TRBV12-4 with TRBJ2-7; 14 nucleotides line up with TRBD2. The CDR3 loop spans 17 amino acids. With V trimmed by 3 bases and J by 3 bases, 7 bases remained unmatched. The CDR3 DNA is TGTGCCAGCAGTTTTTGGAAGGGACTAGCGGGAGACTACGAGCAGTACTTC. Translated, it gives CASSFWKGLAGDYEQYF.

The J gene is TRBJ1-1, the V gene TRBV5-1; the match to TRBD1 covers 8 bases. V was clipped by 1 base and J by 0 bases; unmatched bases: 2. The germline CDR1 and CDR2 sequences are SGHRS and YFSETQ. This CDR3 has 15 residues. The CDR3 region is CASSLQGQVNTEAFF. Written as DNA, the CDR3 is TGCGCCAGCAGCTTGCAGGGACAGGTGAACACTGAAGCTTTCTTT. Complete variable domain (other parts from reference TRBV5-1 and TRBJ1-1): KAGVTQTPRYLIKTRGQQVTLSCSPISGHRSVSWYQQTPGQGLQFLFEYFSETQRNKGNFPGRFSGRQFSNSRSEMNVSTLELGDSALYLCASSLQGQVNTEAFFGQGTRLTVV.

CDR3 loop: CASSPGGAKGSPLHF. DNA of the CDR3: TGTGCCAGCAGTCCCGGGGGGGCCAAGGGTTCACCCCTCCACTTT. The chain links TRBV6-5 to TRBJ1-6; tentatively, D is TRBD1 (6 bases). Germline values: CDR1 MNHEY, CDR2 SVGAGI. This CDR3 has 15 amino acids. The V end lost 5 bases, the J end lost 9 bases, and 17 bases lay between the germline ends.

This clonotype was found a few times. The chain is built from TRBV12-3 or TRBV12-4 and TRBJ1-1; D remains unclear. The germline V and J ends were trimmed by 3 bases and 1 base, with 6 bases remaining between them. The CDR3 runs to 13 residues. The DNA of the CDR3 is TGTGCCAGCAGTTTCATGGCGAACACTGAAGCTTTCTTT. Its translation: CASSFMANTEAFF.

This chain uses TRBV21-1 with TRBJ2-5; the DNA was not used to check the table's D call, TRBD2. TRBV21-1 is recorded as a pseudogene. The length of the CDR3 is 19 residues. The CDR3 loop reads CASSKARLAGGEYQETQYF. CDR3 bases: TGTGCCAGCAGCAAAGCGAGGCTAGCGGGGGGGGAGTACCAAGAGACCCAGTACTTC.

The chain combines TRBV6-1 with TRBJ2-3, with D uncertain. V gave up 2 bases and J gave up 0 bases, with 12 bases separating them. CDR3 length: 16 residues. Germline CDR1 reads MNHNS; CDR2 reads SASEGT. The CDR3 coding sequence is TGTGCCAGCAGTGAACTCGGCACCAAAAGCACAGATACGCAGTATTTT. Amino acid sequence: CASSELGTKSTDTQYF.